The entry below gives a single T cell receptor (beta chain) sequence along with its context. Only in-frame clones appear in the TCRdb table, and some are missing; sequencing was by immunoSEQ multiplex PCR. Seen here are approximately 270,000 clones, just under 85% observed once, and the top ten hold about 9%. These data are taken from a study of blood T cell repertoires in COVID-19. Trimming removed 7 bases from V and 1 base from J, with 11 bases in between. Germline CDR1 and CDR2: SGHRS and YFSETQ. CDR3 length: 13 amino acids. The TCR comes from a man older than 75 with acute or convalescent COVID-19. The chain employs TRBV5-1 and TRBJ1-1, with D possibly being TRBD1 (5 bases). The sample taken for sequencing was peripheral blood. CDR3: CASGAGRNTEAFF. CDR3 in DNA: TGCGCCAGCGGGGCGGGACGGAACACTGAAGCTTTCTTT.